The text below deals with one TCR beta chain. The method was immunoSEQ multiplex PCR; TCRdb's version includes in-frame clones alone and lacks a portion of them. The sample has fewer than 40,000 clones, 90% to 95% seen once. This specimen comes from a study of control samples from healthy donors and cancer patients. Germline CDR1 and CDR2: LNHDA and SQIVND (reference sequence). There are 16 residues in the CDR3. V was clipped by 7 bases and J by 4 bases; unmatched bases: 15. This chain links TRBV19 with TRBJ1-2; 7 bases agree with TRBD1. This sequence was found in a man in his forties with colorectal cancer. Sequenced material: PBMCs. The CDR3 region has the DNA TGTGCCAGTACCCAAATTGATACAGGGGTCCGCTATGGCTACACCTTC. Its protein is CASTQIDTGVRYGYTF.